The present entry profiles one T cell receptor (beta chain) with its context. This sample stems from a study of cytomegalovirus exposure and HLA in healthy donors. Whole-study context: Under 85% of 300 to 450 genotyped donors fell in the Caucasian-associated ancestry cluster.

Vbeta (60) and Jbeta (13) primers were used in the PCR. The data were produced by immunoSEQ multiplex PCR, yet TCRdb's version contains in-frame clones alone and is incomplete. The sample shows some 210,000 clones, roughly four fifths of them seen only once. The receptor was isolated from a woman aged 50 to 60 in good health and CMV-seropositive. Sequencing input: PBMCs.

CDR3 DNA: TGTGCCAGCAGTCCCGGGACTAGCGGATACAATGAGCAGTTCTTC. Translating gives CASSPGTSGYNEQFF. The chain employs TRBV6-5 and TRBJ2-1; 11 positions match TRBD2. The CDR3 consists of 15 residues. The germline V gene encodes CDR1 MNHEY and CDR2 SVGAGI. Germline trimming cut 5 bases from V and 4 bases from J; bases unmatched to any gene: 4.